The TCR beta chain under discussion was sequenced for a study of blood T cell repertoires in COVID-19. On the study more broadly: T cells, B-cell-depleted T cells, or PBMCs provided the cDNA or gDNA that served as material.

CDR3 size: 14 residues. Trimming removed 2 bases from V and 2 bases from J; junction bases left unmatched: 2. Germline lookup yields CDR1 MNHNY and CDR2 SVGAGI (reference sequence). Here immunoSEQ multiplex PCR was the method, and the copy in TCRdb shows in-frame clones only, minus some. The table includes 65,000 to 95,000 clones, about 78% detected once. The TCR was taken from a human donor in a cohort sampled during active COVID-19. The source material was peripheral blood. This rearrangement joins TRBV6-6 to TRBJ2-5; 7 bases are shared with TRBD1. The CDR3 is CASSYGTEQETQYF. The CDR3 coding sequence is TGTGCCAGCAGTTACGGGACAGAACAAGAGACCCAGTACTTC.